Below are 10 T cell receptor beta chains sequenced from a single sample in a study of OX40 agonist ivuxolimab in advanced cancers. TCRdb keeps only in-frame clones here, not all; method: immunoSEQ multiplex PCR. Found here are some 74,000 clones, roughly 87% of them singletons; the top ten hold under 0.35%. The material was CD4+ or CD8+ T cells sorted from blood, obtained in a trial of the OX40 agonist ivuxolimab. These receptor sequences come from an adult with an advanced solid tumor such as melanoma, head and neck, liver or kidney cancer.

In its sample, this clone was seen once. The rearrangement links TRBV5-6 to TRBJ1-2; 8 nucleotides agree with TRBD1. The CDR3 contains 15 residues. Per the germline V gene, CDR1 is SGHDT and CDR2 is YYEEEE. V was clipped by 0 bases and J by 4 bases; unmatched bases: 5. DNA of the CDR3: TGTGCCAGCAGCTTGGAGACAGGGGTGGGCTATGGCTACACCTTC. As protein: CASSLETGVGYGYTF.

This chain links TRBV2 with TRBJ2-7, with TRBD1 matching 9 bases. Germline V gives CDR1 SNHLY, CDR2 FYNNEI. Unmatched junction bases numbered 6, after V lost 6 bases and J lost 0 bases. The CDR3 length is 15 residues. CDR3 in DNA: TGTGCCAGCAGCCCGACAGGGGGAAGCTCCTACGAGCAGTACTTC. This sequence encodes CASSPTGGSSYEQYF.

The count of this clone is one. V usage is TRBV11-1 and J usage is TRBJ1-6; D may be TRBD1 (6 bases). V shed 5 bases and J shed 3 bases, with 11 bases lying between them. Germline V gene data show CDR1 as SGHAT and CDR2 as FQDESV (reference sequence). The CDR3 consists of 15 residues. CDR3 residues: CASSTDRRYNSPLHF. As DNA, the CDR3 is TGTGCCAGCAGCACTGACAGGCGCTATAATTCACCCCTCCACTTT.

This chain connects TRBV4-1 to TRBJ2-2, with D perhaps matching TRBD1 or TRBD2 (6 bases each). The CDR3 covers 14 residues. The germline V and J ends were trimmed by 6 bases and 6 bases, with 14 bases remaining between them. In germline, CDR1 is MGHRA, CDR2 YSYEKL. CDR3 in DNA: TGCGCCAGCAGGTTCTCCGGGGGCTCCGGGGAGCTGTTTTTT. Translation: CASRFSGGSGELFF.

V usage is TRBV19 and J usage is TRBJ1-1; 7 bases align to TRBD1. V shed 7 bases and J 5 bases; nucleotides not matched to a gene: 19. This CDR3 region has 17 residues. Germline loops: CDR1 LNHDA, CDR2 SQIVND (reference sequence). This CDR3 is CASNTAYGGRGGTEAFF. DNA of the CDR3: TGTGCCAGTAATACTGCCTATGGGGGCAGGGGGGGGACTGAAGCTTTCTTT.

The rearrangement uses TRBV30 and TRBJ1-2; D remains unclear. The CDR3 covers 11 residues. Between the trimmed V and J ends, which lost 5 bases and 8 bases, there was a span of 12 bases. From germline, CDR1 is GTSNPN and CDR2 SVGIG (reference sequence). The CDR3 sequence: CAWSARLGYTF. The CDR3 bases are TGTGCCTGGTCTGCTAGGCTGGGCTACACCTTC.

This chain uses TRBV19 with TRBJ1-2, with TRBD1 matching 8 bases. Germline V gives CDR1 LNHDA, CDR2 SQIVND (reference sequence). V was clipped by 5 bases and J by 4 bases; unmatched bases: 12. The CDR3 loop spans 16 amino acids. Here the CDR3 reads CASSSSTGTGGYGYTF. The CDR3 DNA sequence: TGTGCCAGTAGTTCCTCGACCGGGACAGGCGGCTATGGCTACACCTTC.

V gene TRBV6-5 combines with J gene TRBJ1-2; 7 bases line up with TRBD1. CDR3 length: 15 residues. CDR1 and CDR2 (germline): MNHEY, SVGAGI. The V segment lost 5 bases and the J segment 7 bases; nucleotides outside the gene matches: 13. This chain's CDR3 is CASSTTPGQAGGYTF. For the CDR3, the DNA is TGTGCCAGCAGTACAACTCCTGGACAGGCTGGTGGCTACACCTTC.

The rearrangement joins TRBV5-6 to TRBJ1-2, with unresolved D. The CDR3 spans 13 residues. Germline V gene sequence: CDR1 SGHDT, CDR2 YYEEEE. Trimming took 4 bases from V and 0 from J, leaving 7 bases between them. The CDR3 protein is CASSMRANYGYTF. In DNA form, the CDR3 reads TGTGCCAGCAGCATGCGAGCTAACTATGGCTACACCTTC.

The chain recombines TRBV9 with TRBJ2-1; 7 bases are shared with TRBD2. CDR1 is SGDLS and CDR2 is YYNGEE in the germline V gene. V lost 4 bases, J lost 0 bases, and 7 bases stayed unmatched. The CDR3 loop spans 16 amino acids. The chain's CDR3 is CASSPSGGNSYNEQFF. Written as DNA, the CDR3 is TGTGCCAGCAGCCCTTCCGGGGGGAACTCCTACAATGAGCAGTTCTTC.